This entry lists 29 T cell receptor beta chains sequenced from one sample in a study of T-cell reconstitution after alpha-beta-depleted transplantation in children. The authors prepared the TCRbeta library with unique molecular identifiers. TCRdb re-called the PCR reads with MiXCR, one entry per CDR3 protein. The repertoire holds 550,000 to 600,000 distinct CDR3 sequences, with under 25% as singletons. Source: PBMCs, mostly from graft donor cells, taken 360 days after TCRalphabeta/CD19-depleted stem cell transplant. These receptor sequences come from a boy younger than two who had a stem cell transplant for acute myeloid leukemia, so the T cells may come from the graft donor.

This chain links TRBV29-1 with TRBJ1-2, with D unclear. Trimming removed 4 bases from V and 1 base from J, with 10 bases in between. The CDR3 sequence is 13 residues long. The germline CDR1 and CDR2 sequences are SQVTM and ANQGSEA. The chain's CDR3 is CSVGKVLNYGYTF. Written as DNA, the CDR3 is TGCAGCGTTGGGAAGGTCCTTAACTATGGCTACACCTTC.

In this sample, this clonotype turned up many times. The V call is TRBV4-3, the J call TRBJ2-3; D is perhaps TRBD2 (6 bases). Trimming removed 4 bases from V and 4 bases from J, with 15 bases in between. The CDR3 totals 15 residues. Germline CDR1 is LGHNA and CDR2 is YSLEER. Here the CDR3 reads CASSLRDPHPDTQYF. In nucleotides, the CDR3 is TGCGCCAGCAGCCTGCGGGACCCTCATCCAGATACGCAGTATTTT.

Many counts were recorded for this clonotype. The chain has TRBV29-1 and TRBJ1-1, with a possible D match to TRBD1 (5 bases). Germline CDR1 reads SQVTM; CDR2 reads ANQGSEA. V lost 8 bases, J lost 0 bases, and 13 bases lay in between. CDR3 length equals 13 residues. The CDR3, as DNA: TGCAGCTCGTCGACAGTCATGAACACTGAAGCTTTCTTT. Translated, it gives CSSSTVMNTEAFF. The full variable domain, rest sourced from reference TRBV29-1 and TRBJ1-1, is SAVISQKPSRDICQRGTSLTIQCQVDSQVTMMFWYRQQPGQSLTLIATANQGSEATYESGFVIDKFPISRPNLTFSTLTVSNMSPEDSSIYLCSSSTVMNTEAFFGQGTRLTVV.

With regard to this clonotype: A much larger clone differs by one base, so this may be a read error. The rearrangement joins TRBV20-1 to TRBJ2-7; D is ambiguous. CDR3 length: 11 residues. Germline V gene sequence: CDR1 DFQATT, CDR2 SNEGSKA (reference sequence). The germline V and J ends were trimmed by 3 bases and 8 bases, with 11 bases remaining between them. The DNA of the CDR3 is TGCAGTGCTAGGGGTGGATACCAGCAGTACTTC. It specifies CSARGGYQQYF.

As regards this clonotype: Being one base from a much bigger clone, this may be a read error. The chain employs TRBV7-2 and TRBJ1-1; D unclear. The ends were cut back, 5 bases at V and 8 bases at J, with 3 bases in the middle. The V gene's germline CDR1 is SGHTA and CDR2 FQGNSA. This CDR3 contains 9 residues. The CDR3: CASSPEAFF. DNA of the CDR3: TGTGCCAGCAGCCCGGAAGCTTTCTTT.

There are a few counts of this clonotype. The gene calls are TRBV7-9 and TRBJ2-5; possible D gene TRBD1, 6 bases. Trimming shortened V by 5 bases and J by 5 bases, and 21 bases separated the two germline ends. The CDR3 loop spans 16 amino acids. Germline loops: CDR1 SEHNR, CDR2 FQNEAQ (reference sequence). CDR3 sequence reads: CASSNRDKPYEETQYF. The CDR3 nucleotides read TGTGCCAGCAGCAACCGGGACAAACCGTATGAGGAGACCCAGTACTTC. Full variable domain (rest looked up from reference TRBV7-9 and TRBJ2-5): DTGVSQNPRHKITKRGQNVTFRCDPISEHNRLYWYRQTLGQGPEFLTYFQNEAQLEKSRLLSDRFSAERPKGSFSTLEIQRTEQGDSAMYLCASSNRDKPYEETQYFGPGTRLLVL.

The chain couples TRBV29-1 to TRBJ2-5; D is perhaps TRBD1 (8 bases). There are 13 residues in the CDR3. V lost 6 bases and J 3 bases, leaving 14 bases between the germline ends. Per germline, CDR1 SQVTM and CDR2 ANQGSEA. As DNA, the CDR3 is TGCAGCGTGGAACAGGGGGGGGAAGAGACCCAGTACTTC. It encodes CSVEQGGEETQYF. Looking up the rest from reference TRBV29-1 and TRBJ2-5 gives the full variable domain: SAVISQKPSRDICQRGTSLTIQCQVDSQVTMMFWYRQQPGQSLTLIATANQGSEATYESGFVIDKFPISRPNLTFSTLTVSNMSPEDSSIYLCSVEQGGEETQYFGPGTRLLVL.

This clonotype was detected a few times. The V gene is TRBV5-5, the J gene TRBJ2-7, with a tentative D call TRBD1 (5 bases). Germline V gene data show CDR1 as SGHKS and CDR2 as YYEKEE (reference sequence). CDR3 length: 12 amino acids. Trimming stripped 3 bases from V and 7 bases from J, with 11 bases between. Written as DNA, the CDR3 is TGTGCCAGCAGCTCCCTAGGGGCAGAGCAGTACTTC. It translates to CASSSLGAEQYF.

This clonotype was observed many times. The chain combines TRBV20-1 with TRBJ2-1; 7 bases agree with TRBD1. Germline V gene lookup returns CDR1 DFQATT and CDR2 SNEGSKA (reference sequence). After removal of 0 bases from V and 5 bases from J, the junction contained 1 base not matched to a gene. The CDR3 covers 13 residues. The CDR3 spells CSARDGQDNEQFF. CDR3 in DNA: TGCAGTGCTAGAGATGGACAGGACAATGAGCAGTTCTTC.

This clonotype appeared many times. The chain recombines TRBV20-1 with TRBJ2-1, with D tentatively TRBD1 (6 bases). The CDR3 runs to 19 residues. With 3 bases removed from V and 4 bases from J, the gap between germline ends came to 28 bases. CDR1 is DFQATT, CDR2 SNEGSKA, per germline (reference sequence). In DNA form, the CDR3 reads TGCAGTGCTAGGGGCCGGGGCAGGGGCCTCACGACCGGGTACAATGAGCAGTTCTTC. Encoded protein: CSARGRGRGLTTGYNEQFF.

The chain combines TRBV6-5 with TRBJ1-2; D unresolved. The CDR3 spans 13 residues. Per germline, CDR1 MNHEY and CDR2 SVGAGI. Trimming took 2 bases from V and 3 from J, leaving 7 bases between them. In nucleotides, the CDR3 is TGTGCCAGCAGTTACCTGGGAGACTATGGCTACACCTTC. This sequence encodes CASSYLGDYGYTF.

In its sample, this clonotype was seen many times. The rearrangement joins TRBV10-3 to TRBJ1-2, with D uncertain. CDR3 length: 13 residues. V shed 2 bases and J shed 4 bases, with 8 bases lying between them. The germline V gene encodes CDR1 ENHRY and CDR2 SYGVKD. Here the CDR3 DNA reads TGTGCCATCAGTGAGGGCGGCTCCTATGGCTACACCTTC. This codes for CAISEGGSYGYTF.

At least ten counts were recorded for this clonotype. The chain recombines TRBV12-3 or TRBV12-4 with TRBJ2-3; no clear D. The CDR3 length is 11 residues. Trimming took off 6 bases at V and 11 bases at J, with 12 bases between the two ends. CDR3 nucleotides: TGTGCCAGCAGCGATACTCTTAGGCAGTATTTT. It is translated as CASSDTLRQYF.

This clonotype was seen once. Sequence at one end of the junction differs from germline and may be a read error. This sequence joins TRBV7-6 and TRBJ2-5, with D tentatively TRBD2 (6 bases). CDR3 size: 13 residues. Germline CDR1 reads SGHVS; CDR2 reads FNYEAQ. CDR3 in DNA: TGTGCCAGCAGCTCGCCCGAGGGACGGGGGTCCACTTTC. Protein sequence: CASSSPEGRGSTF.

This clonotype has more than one count but fewer than ten. The chain uses TRBV6-2 or TRBV6-3 and TRBJ2-6, with D maybe TRBD1 (5 bases). The CDR3 runs to 15 residues. The germline gives CDR1 MNHEY, CDR2 SVGEGT. V shed 7 bases and J shed 0 bases, with 10 bases lying between them. The CDR3 region is CASIGRGSGANVLTF. The DNA for the CDR3 is TGTGCCAGCATCGGAAGGGGCTCTGGGGCCAACGTCCTGACTTTC.

The chain is built from TRBV12-3 or TRBV12-4 and TRBJ1-1; D is unresolved. V lost 6 bases, J lost 4 bases, and 3 bases lay in between. The CDR3 consists of 10 residues. The CDR3, as DNA: TGTGCCAGCAGGAGCACTGAAGCTTTCTTT. Protein product: CASRSTEAFF.

The chain joins TRBV4-1 to TRBJ2-4; the match to TRBD2 covers 12 bases. Germline CDR1 is MGHRA and CDR2 is YSYEKL. The trim removed 2 bases at V and 0 bases at J, leaving 14 bases unmatched. This CDR3 comprises 21 residues. CDR3 sequence (DNA): TGCGCCAGCAGCCAATTTGGAGCAAGTGGACTAGCGGGATTAGCCAAAAACATTCAGTACTTC. Its translation: CASSQFGASGLAGLAKNIQYF.

The CDR3 spells CSVAQGAVTEAFF. The CDR3 nucleotides are TGCAGCGTCGCCCAGGGGGCCGTAACTGAAGCTTTCTTT. The chain joins TRBV29-1 to TRBJ1-1; 8 positions match TRBD1. The CDR3 is 13 residues long. J was trimmed by 5 bases and V by 6 bases; bases with no gene match: 8. The germline V gene has CDR1 SQVTM and CDR2 ANQGSEA.

The chain couples TRBV20-1 to TRBJ1-2; D possibly corresponds to TRBD1 (5 bases). CDR3 length: 15 residues. V was trimmed by 7 bases and J by 1 base, leaving 19 bases between them. Germline CDR1 reads DFQATT; CDR2 reads SNEGSKA (reference sequence). CDR3 nucleotide sequence: TGCAGTGGCCCGGGAGGGGAGCGGTATAACTATGGCTACACCTTC. It is translated as CSGPGGERYNYGYTF.

This clonotype was observed at least ten times. Written as DNA, the CDR3 is TGTGCCAGCAGTTTAGGCCAGAAGAACACTGAAGCTTTCTTT. Translating gives CASSLGQKNTEAFF. This chain connects TRBV12-3 or TRBV12-4 to TRBJ1-1; no reliable D call. This CDR3 region has 14 residues. The V end was cut by 1 base, the J end by 1 base, with 7 bases between.

This clonotype was recorded many times. V is TRBV29-1 and J is TRBJ2-5; D may be TRBD2 (5 bases). This CDR3 contains 14 residues. Trimming shortened V by 0 bases and J by 7 bases, and 15 bases separated the two germline ends. Germline CDR1 is SQVTM and CDR2 is ANQGSEA. Here the CDR3 DNA reads TGCAGCGTTGAAGAAGGCAGCGGTGGTGGGACCCAGTACTTC. Encoded protein: CSVEEGSGGGTQYF.

This clonotype was counted many times. V usage is TRBV2 and J usage is TRBJ2-4; D is unclear. CDR1 and CDR2 from the germline V gene are SNHLY and FYNNEI. V was cut by 3 bases and J by 1 base, with 10 bases left in between. This CDR3 comprises 15 residues. CDR3 nucleotide sequence: TGTGCCAGCAGTGAGGACCGGGCGGCCAAAAACATTCAGTACTTC. Amino acids: CASSEDRAAKNIQYF. Based on the CDR3 plus reference TRBV2 and TRBJ2-4, the full variable domain is EPEVTQTPSHQVTQMGQEVILRCVPISNHLYFYWYRQILGQKVEFLVSFYNNEISEKSEIFDDQFSVERPDGSNFTLKIRSTKLEDSAMYFCASSEDRAAKNIQYFGAGTRLSVL.

This clonotype occurred a few times. The germline gene is not matched at one end of the junction; a read error may be the cause. This chain joins TRBV29-1 and TRBJ2-5; 13 bases line up with TRBD2. The CDR3 has 11 amino acids. From germline, CDR1 is SQVTM and CDR2 ANQGSEA. CDR3 DNA: TGCAGCGTTACTAGCGGGGGGGCCGGTATCTTC. Translation: CSVTSGGAGIF.

This clonotype was detected many times. The V call is TRBV6-2 or TRBV6-3, the J call TRBJ2-7; D is perhaps TRBD1 (5 bases). Trimming left V 6 bases short and J 6 bases short, with 21 bases between. The CDR3 has 15 amino acids. Germline CDR1 is MNHEY and CDR2 is SVGEGT. CDR3 in amino acids: CASSTRALHPLEQYF. The DNA for the CDR3 is TGTGCCAGCAGCACCAGGGCATTACACCCTCTCGAGCAGTACTTC.

The table lists this clonotype with many counts. This chain links TRBV20-1 with TRBJ2-5, with D unclear. V was shortened by 1 base and J by 3 bases, with 3 bases between the two germline ends. Germline V lookup: CDR1 DFQATT, CDR2 SNEGSKA (reference sequence). The CDR3 sequence is 11 residues long. In nucleotides, the CDR3 is TGCAGTGCTAGAGGAGAAGAGACCCAGTACTTC. Protein: CSARGEETQYF.

This clonotype was counted only a few times. This chain uses TRBV6-1 with TRBJ1-1; 7 bases are a match to TRBD1. V was pared by 6 bases and J by 1 base, with 5 bases of the junction left unmatched. This CDR3 is built from 14 residues. Germline CDR1 MNHNS, CDR2 SASEGT. CDR3 sequence reads: CASSSGQTNTEAFF. CDR3 sequence (DNA): TGTGCCAGCAGCTCGGGACAGACGAACACTGAAGCTTTCTTT.

A note on this clonotype: A read error may account for a junction end that differs from germline. The CDR3 region is CASMGISAKYGYTF. CDR3 sequence (DNA): TGTGCGAGCATGGGGATCAGCGCCAAATATGGCTACACCTTC. This chain connects TRBV6-1 to TRBJ1-2; D unresolved. The CDR3 length is 14 residues. Germline V gene data show CDR1 as MNHNS and CDR2 as SASEGT.

The chain is built from TRBV29-1 and TRBJ1-1; no reliable D call. This CDR3 is 11 amino acids long. Between the trimmed V and J ends, which lost 3 bases and 4 bases, there was a span of 6 bases. In germline, CDR1 is SQVTM, CDR2 ANQGSEA. CDR3 sequence (DNA): TGCAGCGTTGATCCAGGCACTGAAGCTTTCTTT. Protein sequence: CSVDPGTEAFF.

This clonotype was recorded many times. The V gene is TRBV5-8, the J gene TRBJ2-3; tentative D call: TRBD2 (5 bases). Germline V gives CDR1 SGHTS, CDR2 YDEGEE. With 5 bases removed from V and 3 bases from J, the gap between germline ends came to 16 bases. This CDR3 contains 15 residues. Written as DNA, the CDR3 is TGTGCCAGCAGGGAGGCCGAATTCCAGACAGATACGCAGTATTTT. This encodes CASREAEFQTDTQYF.